Detailed here is one TCR beta chain. Its antigen is not identified. This sample is drawn from a study of T cells expressing NK-cell markers. Generation of TCR beta cDNA was performed by 5'RACE template switching incorporating UMIs. TCRdb derives one entry per CDR3 protein from the 5' RACE reads, leaving out DNA. The ten most abundant clones cover approximately 18% of a sample with about 160,000 distinct CDR3 sequences. Study findings and constraints: What remained unclear was the HCMV specificity of expanded NKG2C+ T cell clones.

Sample: blood T cells: a sorted CD56 or NKG2C T cell subset, CD4+ or CD8+ T cells, or bulk PBMC T cells (not recorded which). The source is a woman aged 18 to 75 in good health.

CDR3 sequence: CASSLRGRADTQYF. The rearrangement links TRBV5-6 to TRBJ2-3; the TCRdb D gene call, TRBD1, has no DNA to confirm it. Germline V CDR1 and CDR2: SGHDT, YYEEEE. The CDR3 contains 14 residues.